This TCR beta chain appears in the sequencing data of a study of control samples from healthy donors and cancer patients. Method: immunoSEQ multiplex PCR; TCRdb's copy keeps in-frame clones and lacks some. The table records approximately 70,000 clones, about nine tenths of them present only once. The TCR sequence derives from a man in his sixties with colorectal cancer. Input material: PBMCs.

The CDR3 protein is CASSPGQYNQPQHF. The CDR3 DNA follows: TGTGCCAGCAGCCCGGGACAGTACAATCAGCCCCAGCATTTT. The V call is TRBV28, the J call TRBJ1-5; TRBD1 agrees at 7 bases. Germline lookup yields CDR1 MDHEN and CDR2 SYDVKM. The length of the CDR3 is 14 residues. Trimming at V came to 6 bases and at J to 3 bases, leaving 5 bases not matched to a gene.